This T cell receptor beta chain stems from a study of T cells in tuberculosis. Using immunoSEQ multiplex PCR, the repertoire was profiled, and TCRdb retains in-frame clones only, with some absent. The repertoire holds 35,000 to 45,000 clones, with 94% as singletons. Trimming took 7 bases from V and 8 from J; bases not matched to a gene: 16. This CDR3 comprises 16 residues. CDR1 is MDHEN, CDR2 SYDVKM, per germline. The chain has TRBV28 and TRBJ1-4; 7 positions agree with TRBD1. Sequenced sample: PBMCs. The sequence came from a donor aged 10 to 29 with latent tuberculosis or without tuberculosis infection. Some clones in this sample may be carry-over from other donors' samples. CDR3 residues: CASTREGTDRAEKLFF. Written as DNA, the CDR3 is TGTGCCAGCACCCGGGAAGGGACAGACAGGGCGGAAAAACTGTTTTTT.